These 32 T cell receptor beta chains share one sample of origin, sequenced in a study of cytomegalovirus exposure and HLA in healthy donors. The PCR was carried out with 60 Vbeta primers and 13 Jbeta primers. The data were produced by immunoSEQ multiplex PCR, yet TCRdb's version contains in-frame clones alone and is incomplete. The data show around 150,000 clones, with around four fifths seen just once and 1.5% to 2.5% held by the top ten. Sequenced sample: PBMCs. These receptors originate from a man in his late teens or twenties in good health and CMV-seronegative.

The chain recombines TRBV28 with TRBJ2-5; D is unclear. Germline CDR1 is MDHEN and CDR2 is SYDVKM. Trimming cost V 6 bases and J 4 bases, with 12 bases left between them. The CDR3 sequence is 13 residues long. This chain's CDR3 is CASSGWKGETQYF. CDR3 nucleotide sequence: TGTGCCAGCAGCGGGTGGAAAGGAGAGACCCAGTACTTC.

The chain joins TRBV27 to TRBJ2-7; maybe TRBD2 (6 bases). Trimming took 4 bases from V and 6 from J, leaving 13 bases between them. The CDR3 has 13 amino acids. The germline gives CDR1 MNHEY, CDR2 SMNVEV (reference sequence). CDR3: CASSSPREAEQYF. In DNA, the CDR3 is TGTGCCAGCAGTTCACCTAGGGAGGCCGAGCAGTACTTC.

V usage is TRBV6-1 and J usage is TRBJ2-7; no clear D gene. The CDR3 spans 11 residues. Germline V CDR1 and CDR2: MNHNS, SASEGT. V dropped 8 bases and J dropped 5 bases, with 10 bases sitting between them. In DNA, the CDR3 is TGTGCCAGCGAGGCCCGTGACGAGCAGTACTTC. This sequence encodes CASEARDEQYF.

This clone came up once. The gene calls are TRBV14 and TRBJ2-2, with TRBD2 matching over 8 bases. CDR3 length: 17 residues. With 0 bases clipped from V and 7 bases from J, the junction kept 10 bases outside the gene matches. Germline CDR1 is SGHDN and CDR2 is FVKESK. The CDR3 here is CASSQDSGGPRGGELFF. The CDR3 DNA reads TGTGCCAGCAGCCAAGACAGCGGGGGCCCTCGGGGCGGGGAGCTGTTTTTT.

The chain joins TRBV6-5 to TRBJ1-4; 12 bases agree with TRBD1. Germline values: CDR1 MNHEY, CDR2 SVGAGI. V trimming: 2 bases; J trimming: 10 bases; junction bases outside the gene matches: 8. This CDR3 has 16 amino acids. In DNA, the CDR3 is TGTGCCAGCAGTTACCGTCCCGGGACAGGGGGCGGAAAACTGTTTTTT. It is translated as CASSYRPGTGGGKLFF.

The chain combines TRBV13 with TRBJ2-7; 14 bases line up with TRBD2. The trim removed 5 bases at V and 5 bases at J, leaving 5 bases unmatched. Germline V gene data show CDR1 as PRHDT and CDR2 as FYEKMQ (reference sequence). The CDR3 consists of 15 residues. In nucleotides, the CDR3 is TGTGCCAGCAGCCGACTAGCGGGGGGGGAAAACGAGCAGTACTTC. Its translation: CASSRLAGGENEQYF.

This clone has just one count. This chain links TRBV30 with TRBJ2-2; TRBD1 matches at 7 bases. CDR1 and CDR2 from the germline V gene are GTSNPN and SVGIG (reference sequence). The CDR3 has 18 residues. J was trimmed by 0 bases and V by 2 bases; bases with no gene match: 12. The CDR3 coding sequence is TGTGCCTGGAGTAGATCCCTCCCCGGGACAGCGAACACCGGGGAGCTGTTTTTT. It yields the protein CAWSRSLPGTANTGELFF.

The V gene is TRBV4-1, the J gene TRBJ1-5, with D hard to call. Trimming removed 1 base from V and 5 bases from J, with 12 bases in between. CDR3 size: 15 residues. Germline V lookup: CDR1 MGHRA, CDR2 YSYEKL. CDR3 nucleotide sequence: TGCGCCAGCAGCCAAGGGGCCAGTCTTTATCAGCCCCAGCATTTT. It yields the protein CASSQGASLYQPQHF.

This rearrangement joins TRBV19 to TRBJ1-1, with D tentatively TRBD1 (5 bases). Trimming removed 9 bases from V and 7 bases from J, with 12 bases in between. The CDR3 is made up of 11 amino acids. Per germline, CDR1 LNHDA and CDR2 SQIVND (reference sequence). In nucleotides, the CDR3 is TGTGCCAGCCTCGGGGGTCTTGAAGCTTTCTTT. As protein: CASLGGLEAFF.

For the CDR3, the DNA is TGTGCCAGCAGCTCTCCCTCCGGGGGACTAGCGACTTACAATGAGCAGTTCTTC. As protein: CASSSPSGGLATYNEQFF. The chain is built from TRBV7-8 and TRBJ2-1; TRBD2 aligns across 10 bases. There are 18 residues in the CDR3. Looked up from germline, CDR1 is SGHVS and CDR2 is FQNEAQ. Trimming at V came to 4 bases and at J to 4 bases, leaving 13 bases not matched to a gene.

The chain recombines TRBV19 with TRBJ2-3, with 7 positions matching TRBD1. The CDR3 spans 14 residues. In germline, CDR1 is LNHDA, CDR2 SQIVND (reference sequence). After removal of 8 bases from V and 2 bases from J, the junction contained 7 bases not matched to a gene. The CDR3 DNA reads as TGTGCCAGTTCCACAGGGGCCTCCACAGATACGCAGTATTTT. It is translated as CASSTGASTDTQYF.

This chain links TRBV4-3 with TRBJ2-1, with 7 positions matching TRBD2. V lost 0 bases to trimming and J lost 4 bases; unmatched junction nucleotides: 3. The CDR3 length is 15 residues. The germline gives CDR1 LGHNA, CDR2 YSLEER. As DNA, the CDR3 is TGCGCCAGCAGCCAAGAATCTAGCGGATACAATGAGCAGTTCTTC. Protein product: CASSQESSGYNEQFF.

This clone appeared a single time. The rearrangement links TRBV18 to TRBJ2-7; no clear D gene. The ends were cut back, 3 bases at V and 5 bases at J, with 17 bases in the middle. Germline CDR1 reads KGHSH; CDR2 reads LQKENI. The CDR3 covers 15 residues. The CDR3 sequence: CASSPVVGPPNEQYF. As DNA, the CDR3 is TGTGCCAGCTCACCGGTGGTGGGCCCACCGAACGAGCAGTACTTC. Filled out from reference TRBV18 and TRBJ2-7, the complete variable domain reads NAGVMQNPRHLVRRRGQEARLRCSPMKGHSHVYWYRQLPEEGLKFMVYLQKENIIDESGMPKERFSAEFPKEGPSILRIQQVVRGDSAAYFCASSPVVGPPNEQYFGPGTRLTVT.

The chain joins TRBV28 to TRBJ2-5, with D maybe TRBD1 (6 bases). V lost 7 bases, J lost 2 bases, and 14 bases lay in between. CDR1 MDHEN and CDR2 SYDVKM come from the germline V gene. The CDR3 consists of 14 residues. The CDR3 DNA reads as TGTGCCAGCATGGATCGGGGACAACAAGAGACCCAGTACTTC. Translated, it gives CASMDRGQQETQYF.

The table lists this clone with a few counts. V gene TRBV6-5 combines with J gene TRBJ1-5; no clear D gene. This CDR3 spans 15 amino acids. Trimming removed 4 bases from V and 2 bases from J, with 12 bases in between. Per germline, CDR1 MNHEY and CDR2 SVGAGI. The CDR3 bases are TGTGCCAGCAGTTCCGTAGGGCGGGGCAATCAGCCCCAGCATTTT. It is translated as CASSSVGRGNQPQHF.

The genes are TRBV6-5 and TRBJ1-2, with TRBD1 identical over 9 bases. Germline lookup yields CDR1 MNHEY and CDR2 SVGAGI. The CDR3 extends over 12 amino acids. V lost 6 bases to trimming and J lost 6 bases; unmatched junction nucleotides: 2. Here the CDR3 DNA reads TGTGCCAGCAGCCGGGACAGGGATGGCTACACCTTC. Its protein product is CASSRDRDGYTF.

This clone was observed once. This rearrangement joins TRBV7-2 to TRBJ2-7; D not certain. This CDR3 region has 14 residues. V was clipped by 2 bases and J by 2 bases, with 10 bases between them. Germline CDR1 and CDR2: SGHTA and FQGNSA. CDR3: CASSLWQTPYEQYF. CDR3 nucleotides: TGTGCCAGCAGCTTATGGCAGACTCCCTACGAGCAGTACTTC.

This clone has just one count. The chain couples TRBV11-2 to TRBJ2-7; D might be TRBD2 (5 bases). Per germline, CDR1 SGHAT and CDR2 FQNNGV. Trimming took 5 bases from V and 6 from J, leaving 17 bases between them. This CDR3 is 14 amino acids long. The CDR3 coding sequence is TGTGCCAGCAGCCCACGACTAACCCCCGGCGAGCAGTACTTC. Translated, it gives CASSPRLTPGEQYF.

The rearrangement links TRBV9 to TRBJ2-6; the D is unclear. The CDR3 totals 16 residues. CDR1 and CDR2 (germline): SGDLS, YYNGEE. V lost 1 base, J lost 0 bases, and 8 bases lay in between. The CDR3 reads CASSVRHSSGANVLTF. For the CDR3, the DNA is TGTGCCAGCAGCGTAAGACACAGCTCTGGGGCCAACGTCCTGACTTTC.

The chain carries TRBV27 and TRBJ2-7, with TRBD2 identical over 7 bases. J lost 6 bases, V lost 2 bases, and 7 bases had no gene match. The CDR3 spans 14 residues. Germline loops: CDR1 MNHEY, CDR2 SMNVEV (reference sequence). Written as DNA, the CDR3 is TGTGCCAGCAGTTTACGCGCGGGGGTAGTCGAGCAGTACTTC. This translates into CASSLRAGVVEQYF.

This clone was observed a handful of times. The CDR3, as DNA: TGTGCCACCAGCAGCCCTGGACAGGGTGAAACCTACGAGCAGTACTTC. As protein: CATSSPGQGETYEQYF. This rearrangement joins TRBV15 to TRBJ2-7, with 8 bases fitting TRBD1. CDR1 LNHNV and CDR2 YYDKDF come from the germline V gene (reference sequence). V shed 3 bases and J 2 bases; nucleotides not matched to a gene: 9. This CDR3 region has 16 residues.

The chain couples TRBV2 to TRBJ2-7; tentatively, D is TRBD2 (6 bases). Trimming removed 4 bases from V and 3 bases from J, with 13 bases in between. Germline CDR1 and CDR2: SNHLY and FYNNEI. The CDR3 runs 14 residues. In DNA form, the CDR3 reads TGTGCCAGCAGTGTTTTCGCGGGGAACTACGAGCAGTACTTC. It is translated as CASSVFAGNYEQYF.

DNA for the CDR3: TGTGCCAGCAGGAACACAGGGGGATACTACAATGAGCAGTTCTTC. This gives the protein CASRNTGGYYNEQFF. This sequence joins TRBV6-5 and TRBJ2-1; TRBD1 agrees at 8 bases. Germline V gene data show CDR1 as MNHEY and CDR2 as SVGAGI. Losses at the gene ends were 6 bases for V and 3 bases for J; bases not matched to a gene: 7. The CDR3 length is 15 residues.

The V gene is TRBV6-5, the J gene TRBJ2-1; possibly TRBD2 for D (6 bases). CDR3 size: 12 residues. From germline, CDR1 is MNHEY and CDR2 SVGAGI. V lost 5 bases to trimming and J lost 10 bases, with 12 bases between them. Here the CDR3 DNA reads TGTGCCAGCAGTCGAGGGACTTGGGAGCAGTTCTTC. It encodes CASSRGTWEQFF.

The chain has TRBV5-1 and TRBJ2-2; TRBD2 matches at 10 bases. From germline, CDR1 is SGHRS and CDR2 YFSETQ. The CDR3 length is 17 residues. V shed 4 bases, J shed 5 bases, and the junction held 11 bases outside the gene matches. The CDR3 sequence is CASSPRRTSGPTGELFF. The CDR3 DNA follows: TGCGCCAGCAGCCCCCGAAGGACTAGCGGTCCGACCGGGGAGCTGTTTTTT.

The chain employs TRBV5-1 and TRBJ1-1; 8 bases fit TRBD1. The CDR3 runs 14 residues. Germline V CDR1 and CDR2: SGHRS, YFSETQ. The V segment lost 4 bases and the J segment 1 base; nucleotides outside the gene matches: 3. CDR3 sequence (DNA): TGCGCCAGCAGCCCTGGGACAGGGAACACTGAAGCTTTCTTT. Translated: CASSPGTGNTEAFF.

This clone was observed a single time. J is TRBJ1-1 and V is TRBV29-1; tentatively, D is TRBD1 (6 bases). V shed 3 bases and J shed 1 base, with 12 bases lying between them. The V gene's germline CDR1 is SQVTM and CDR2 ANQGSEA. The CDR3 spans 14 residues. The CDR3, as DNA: TGCAGCGTTGATGATGGACAGCAGAACACTGAAGCTTTCTTT. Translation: CSVDDGQQNTEAFF.

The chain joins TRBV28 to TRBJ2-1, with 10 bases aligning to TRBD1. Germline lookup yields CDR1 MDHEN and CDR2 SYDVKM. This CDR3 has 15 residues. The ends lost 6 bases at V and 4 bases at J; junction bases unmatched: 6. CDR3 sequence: CASRSDRGGYNEQFF. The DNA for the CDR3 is TGTGCCAGCAGGTCGGACAGGGGGGGATACAATGAGCAGTTCTTC.

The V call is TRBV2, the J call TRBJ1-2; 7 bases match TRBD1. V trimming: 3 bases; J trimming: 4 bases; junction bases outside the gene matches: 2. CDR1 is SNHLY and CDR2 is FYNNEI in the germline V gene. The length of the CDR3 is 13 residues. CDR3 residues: CASSDGDSYGYTF. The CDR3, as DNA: TGTGCCAGCAGTGACGGGGACAGCTATGGCTACACCTTC.

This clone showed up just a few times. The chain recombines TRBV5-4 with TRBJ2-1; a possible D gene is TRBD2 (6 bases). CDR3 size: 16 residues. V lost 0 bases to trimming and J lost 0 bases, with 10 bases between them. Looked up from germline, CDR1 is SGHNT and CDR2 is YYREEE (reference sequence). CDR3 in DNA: TGTGCCAGCAGCTTGGAAGCACTAGCCTCCTACAATGAGCAGTTCTTC. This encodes CASSLEALASYNEQFF.

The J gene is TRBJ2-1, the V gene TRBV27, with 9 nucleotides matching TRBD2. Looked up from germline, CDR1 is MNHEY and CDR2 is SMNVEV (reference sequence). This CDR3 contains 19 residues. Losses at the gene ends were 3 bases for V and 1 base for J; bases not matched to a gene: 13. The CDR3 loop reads CASSFLLQGLAFSYNEQFF. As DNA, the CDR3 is TGTGCCAGCAGTTTCTTACTCCAAGGACTAGCGTTTTCCTACAATGAGCAGTTCTTC.

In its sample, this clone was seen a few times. In DNA form, the CDR3 reads TGTGCCAGTCTCGGGGAGGGCGGCTACACCTTC. It specifies CASLGEGGYTF. V usage is TRBV28 and J usage is TRBJ1-2; D gene unclear. Germline lookup yields CDR1 MDHEN and CDR2 SYDVKM. Trimming pared 9 bases from V and 8 bases from J, leaving 13 bases between. The CDR3 is made up of 11 amino acids.